This T cell receptor (beta chain) comes out of a study of regulatory T cells in long-lasting Graves disease. Findings and caveats of the study: Study of thyroid tissue was not done, with only peripheral blood studied.

The V and J ends lost 8 bases and 2 bases, in that order; junction bases with no gene match: 6. The CDR3 contains 15 residues. In germline, CDR1 is SEHNR, CDR2 FQNEAQ (reference sequence). On this clonotype: Antigen: not known. Just one base apart from a much larger clone, this may be a read error.

Time point denoted: persistent/refractory GD, antithyroid drugs over 5 years with positive TRAb. PBMCs were the source of the RNA used for TCR sequencing. Criteria from the American Thyroid Association guidelines were applied to diagnose Graves' disease. Researchers made TCR beta libraries by using iRepertoire HTBI primers and running Arm-PCR on CDR3 regions. From the multiplex PCR reads, TCRdb called clonotypes with MiXCR, one entry per CDR3 protein. The repertoire holds about half a million distinct CDR3 sequences, about 22% seen once, with about an eighth in the top ten. The chain links TRBV7-9 to TRBJ2-3; 11 nucleotides match TRBD2. The sequencing here drew on peripheral blood mononuclear cells (PBMCs), taken when the disease was refractory, from a patient treated with antithyroid drugs. The sequence came from a female donor with Graves disease. The CDR3 reads CASGMGLAVTDTQYF. The CDR3 DNA follows: TGTGCCAGCGGCATGGGACTAGCGGTCACAGATACGCAGTATTTT. The full variable domain, its missing parts supplied by reference TRBV7-9 and TRBJ2-3, is DTGVSQNPRHKITKRGQNVTFRCDPISEHNRLYWYRQTLGQGPEFLTYFQNEAQLEKSRLLSDRFSAERPKGSFSTLEIQRTEQGDSAMYLCASGMGLAVTDTQYFGPGTRLTVL.